This entry lists 29 T cell receptor beta chains sequenced from one sample in a study of cytomegalovirus exposure and HLA in healthy donors. The PCR contained 60 Vbeta and 13 Jbeta primers. The data were produced by immunoSEQ multiplex PCR, yet TCRdb's version contains in-frame clones alone and is incomplete. This table has some 99,000 clones, roughly 63% appearing once. Sequenced sample: PBMCs. These receptor sequences come from an older woman in good health and CMV-seropositive.

The chain joins TRBV4-3 to TRBJ1-2; tentative D call: TRBD1 (6 bases). Germline V lookup: CDR1 LGHNA, CDR2 YSLEER. The CDR3 contains 16 residues. Deletions cut 0 bases from V and 8 bases from J, with 19 bases between. CDR3 coding DNA: TGCGCCAGCAGCCAAGAGGCAGGGGCCACCCGTGGGGGCTACACCTTC. This gives the protein CASSQEAGATRGGYTF.

About this clone itself: The junction departs from germline at one end; a sequencing error may be responsible. The CDR3 DNA is TGTGCCAGCACCTTATTGCCGGTAGAGGGCCATGAGCAGTTCTTC. It specifies CASTLLPVEGHEQFF. The V gene is TRBV7-9, the J gene TRBJ2-1, with a possible D match to TRBD2 (5 bases). Germline-derived CDR1 and CDR2 are SEHNR and FQNEAQ (reference sequence). The CDR3 spans 15 residues.

The table lists this clone with a few counts. The chain employs TRBV18 and TRBJ2-1; 7 bases are a match to TRBD1. J lost 6 bases, V lost 8 bases, and 7 bases had no gene match. CDR1 KGHSH and CDR2 LQKENI come from the germline V gene. The CDR3 is 13 amino acids. In DNA form, the CDR3 reads TGTGCCAGCACGACAGGGAGTGGCAATGAGCAGTTCTTC. This translates into CASTTGSGNEQFF. Combining the CDR3 with reference TRBV18 and TRBJ2-1 gives the whole variable domain NAGVMQNPRHLVRRRGQEARLRCSPMKGHSHVYWYRQLPEEGLKFMVYLQKENIIDESGMPKERFSAEFPKEGPSILRIQQVVRGDSAAYFCASTTGSGNEQFFGPGTRLTVL.

The chain has TRBV5-1 and TRBJ2-7, with D hard to call. V dropped 6 bases and J dropped 2 bases, with 15 bases sitting between them. CDR1 is SGHRS, CDR2 YFSETQ, per germline. This CDR3 is built from 14 residues. CDR3 protein: CASTEVPGTYEQYF. In DNA, the CDR3 is TGCGCCAGCACCGAAGTCCCGGGTACCTACGAGCAGTACTTC.

The chain employs TRBV19 and TRBJ1-1; TRBD1 matches 10 bases. In germline, CDR1 is LNHDA, CDR2 SQIVND (reference sequence). The CDR3 spans 14 residues. The trim removed 6 bases at V and 6 bases at J, leaving 7 bases unmatched. As DNA, the CDR3 is TGTGCCAGTAGGAGGGGACAGGGGAGCGCTGAAGCTTTCTTT. It codes for CASRRGQGSAEAFF.

The rearrangement joins TRBV25-1 to TRBJ2-4; 7 nucleotides align to TRBD1. The CDR3 is 14 residues long. The ends lost 2 bases at V and 3 bases at J; junction bases unmatched: 1. Germline lookup yields CDR1 MGHDK and CDR2 SYGVNS. CDR3 protein: CASSEQGVKNIQYF. DNA of the CDR3: TGTGCCAGCAGTGAACAGGGGGTCAAAAACATTCAGTACTTC. The full variable domain, with the rest looked up from reference TRBV25-1 and TRBJ2-4, is EADIYQTPRYLVIGTGKKITLECSQTMGHDKMYWYQQDPGMELHLIHYSYGVNSTEKGDLSSESTVSRIRTEHFPLTLESARPSHTSQYLCASSEQGVKNIQYFGAGTRLSVL.

This clone was counted only a few times. This rearrangement joins TRBV7-2 to TRBJ2-2; 13 bases map to TRBD2. CDR1 is SGHTA, CDR2 FQGNSA, per germline. J gave up 9 bases and V 4 bases, and 5 bases lay outside the gene matches. The CDR3 contains 15 residues. The CDR3 DNA reads TGTGCCAGCAGCTGGACTAGCGGGGGCGGGTGGGAGCTGTTTTTT. Encoded protein: CASSWTSGGGWELFF. Full variable domain (outside the CDR3, taken from reference TRBV7-2 and TRBJ2-2): GAGVSQSPSNKVTEKGKDVELRCDPISGHTALYWYRQSLGQGLEFLIYFQGNSAPDKSGLPSDRFSAERTGGSVSTLTIQRTQQEDSAVYLCASSWTSGGGWELFFGEGSRLTVL.

CDR3 amino acids: CASTLTENTEAFF. DNA of the CDR3: TGCGCCAGCACACTAACGGAGAACACTGAAGCTTTCTTT. The rearrangement links TRBV4-3 to TRBJ1-1; D unresolved. Trimming stripped 7 bases from V and 1 base from J, with 10 bases between. The CDR3 length is 13 residues. Germline-derived CDR1 and CDR2 are LGHNA and YSLEER.

The rearrangement uses TRBV5-1 and TRBJ2-2, with 14 positions matching TRBD2. There are 16 residues in the CDR3. CDR1 is SGHRS, CDR2 YFSETQ, per germline. V shed 6 bases and J 9 bases; nucleotides not matched to a gene: 10. The CDR3 spells CASTVGTSGGTWELFF. The CDR3 nucleotides read TGCGCCAGCACCGTCGGGACTAGCGGGGGTACCTGGGAGCTGTTTTTT. Using reference TRBV5-1 and TRBJ2-2 for the parts outside the CDR3, the full variable domain is KAGVTQTPRYLIKTRGQQVTLSCSPISGHRSVSWYQQTPGQGLQFLFEYFSETQRNKGNFPGRFSGRQFSNSRSEMNVSTLELGDSALYLCASTVGTSGGTWELFFGEGSRLTVL.

J is TRBJ1-5 and V is TRBV7-9; no reliable D call. This CDR3 region has 16 residues. V was clipped by 0 bases and J by 4 bases, with 13 bases between them. Germline CDR1 SEHNR, CDR2 FQNEAQ (reference sequence). The CDR3 protein is CASSLALSGENQPQHF. In nucleotides, the CDR3 is TGTGCCAGCAGCTTAGCGCTTTCCGGGGAGAATCAGCCCCAGCATTTT.

J is TRBJ2-7 and V is TRBV14, with a possible D match to TRBD2 (7 bases). Per the germline V gene, CDR1 is SGHDN and CDR2 is FVKESK. CDR3 length: 16 amino acids. The V end lost 1 base, the J end lost 4 bases, and 17 bases lay between the germline ends. CDR3 amino acids: CASSQGSGGGSYEQYF. CDR3 DNA sequence: TGTGCCAGCAGCCAAGGCAGCGGCGGGGGCTCTTACGAGCAGTACTTC.

This rearrangement joins TRBV7-2 to TRBJ2-5; 12 nucleotides align to TRBD2. CDR1 is SGHTA, CDR2 FQGNSA, per germline. After removal of 3 bases from V and 5 bases from J, the junction contained 7 bases not matched to a gene. CDR3 length equals 16 residues. Written as DNA, the CDR3 is TGTGCCAGCAGCTTCATCGGACTAGCGGGACGCGAGACCCAGTACTTC. Translating it yields CASSFIGLAGRETQYF.

A few counts support this clone. V usage is TRBV5-1 and J usage is TRBJ1-1, with TRBD1 matching 8 bases. Trimming cost V 2 bases and J 1 base; bases outside gene matches: 16. Germline V gene sequence: CDR1 SGHRS, CDR2 YFSETQ. This CDR3 has 19 amino acids. The CDR3 spells CASSFRPASAGGENTEAFF. DNA of the CDR3: TGCGCCAGCAGCTTTCGACCGGCCTCGGCAGGGGGCGAGAACACTGAAGCTTTCTTT. Drawing the rest from reference TRBV5-1 and TRBJ1-1, the complete variable domain is KAGVTQTPRYLIKTRGQQVTLSCSPISGHRSVSWYQQTPGQGLQFLFEYFSETQRNKGNFPGRFSGRQFSNSRSEMNVSTLELGDSALYLCASSFRPASAGGENTEAFFGQGTRLTVV.

This chain joins TRBV4-2 and TRBJ2-3; D perhaps matches TRBD2 (7 bases). There are 14 residues in the CDR3. Germline V lookup: CDR1 LGHNA, CDR2 YNFKEQ. The germline V and J ends were trimmed by 6 bases and 0 bases, with 10 bases remaining between them. The CDR3 nucleotides are TGTGCCAGCAGACGGGGGGCGAGCACAGATACGCAGTATTTT. It specifies CASRRGASTDTQYF.

This clone turned up a few times. The chain is built from TRBV5-6 and TRBJ1-1, with no clear D. V was trimmed by 4 bases and J by 2 bases, leaving 6 bases between them. This CDR3 contains 12 residues. CDR1 is SGHDT, CDR2 YYEEEE, per germline. The CDR3 DNA sequence: TGTGCCAGCAGCAAACACAACACTGAAGCTTTCTTT. Amino acid sequence: CASSKHNTEAFF.

V and J are TRBV4-1 and TRBJ2-1; D possibly corresponds to TRBD2 (6 bases). The ends were cut back, 2 bases at V and 3 bases at J, with 8 bases in the middle. The CDR3 is 14 amino acids. Germline lookup yields CDR1 MGHRA and CDR2 YSYEKL. As DNA, the CDR3 is TGCGCCAGCAGCCAACTAGCGAACTACAATGAGCAGTTCTTC. It encodes CASSQLANYNEQFF.

The V gene is TRBV30, the J gene TRBJ1-6, with TRBD1 matching over 8 bases. Losses at the gene ends were 5 bases for V and 4 bases for J; bases not matched to a gene: 31. The germline gives CDR1 GTSNPN, CDR2 SVGIG (reference sequence). The CDR3 covers 23 residues. The CDR3 nucleotides are TGTGCCTGGTCCCGGGACAGGCAAATTAAAAACCTACCGCGCATTTTTTATAATTCACCCCTCCACTTT. Translated, it gives CAWSRDRQIKNLPRIFYNSPLHF.

The genes are TRBV6-6 and TRBJ1-6; D gene unclear. Germline V gives CDR1 MNHNY, CDR2 SVGAGI (reference sequence). V lost 3 bases to trimming and J lost 9 bases, with 15 bases between them. The CDR3 has 15 amino acids. The CDR3 sequence: CASSYSAVSGSPLHF. The CDR3 DNA reads TGTGCCAGCAGTTATTCAGCGGTGTCGGGTTCACCCCTCCACTTT.

In this sample, this clone turned up a few times. The conserved final phenylalanine or tryptophan is absent from the CDR3, which likely points to a read error. The DNA is left out, because the CDR3 cannot be placed on it with certainty; the CDR3 is given as TCRdb lists it. J is TRBJ1-1 and V is TRBV23-1; the table gives TRBD1 as D, unverified against the DNA. TRBV23-1 belongs to the ORF category, with a function that is uncertain. The CDR3 extends over 9 residues, inclusive of both ends. CDR3 sequence: CASSQPRDR.

This clone showed up just a few times. This sequence joins TRBV10-3 and TRBJ1-1, with D tentatively TRBD1 (6 bases). CDR1 and CDR2 from the germline V gene are ENHRY and SYGVKD. Trimming pared 7 bases from V and 4 bases from J, leaving 13 bases between. The CDR3 loop spans 13 amino acids. Written as DNA, the CDR3 is TGTGCCATCACCGGGGGGCAGGGCACTGAAGCTTTCTTT. As protein: CAITGGQGTEAFF.

The chain carries TRBV19 and TRBJ1-5, with no clear D. The V end was cut by 2 bases, the J end by 3 bases, with 5 bases between. Per germline, CDR1 LNHDA and CDR2 SQIVND (reference sequence). CDR3 length equals 13 residues. The CDR3 protein is CASSIWPNQPQHF. The CDR3 DNA is TGTGCCAGTAGTATATGGCCCAATCAGCCCCAGCATTTT.

J is TRBJ2-1 and V is TRBV19; 8 bases are a match to TRBD2. The CDR3 has 16 residues. Germline trimming cut 8 bases from V and 4 bases from J; bases unmatched to any gene: 13. Germline values: CDR1 LNHDA, CDR2 SQIVND (reference sequence). CDR3 in DNA: TGTGCCAGTTCTTCCTGGGCGGGGGGCGAGTACAATGAGCAGTTCTTC. Translated, it gives CASSSWAGGEYNEQFF.

The CDR3 loop is CASSPLASAYYEQYF. In DNA form, the CDR3 reads TGTGCCAGCAGCCCACTGGCCAGCGCATACTACGAGCAGTACTTC. The chain has TRBV7-9 and TRBJ2-7; D remains unclear. Trimming pared 5 bases from V and 3 bases from J, leaving 17 bases between. Per germline, CDR1 SEHNR and CDR2 FQNEAQ (reference sequence). This CDR3 is built from 15 residues.

This clone was seen a handful of times. The chain is built from TRBV5-1 and TRBJ2-7; D unresolved. Germline CDR1 and CDR2: SGHRS and YFSETQ. Between the trimmed V and J ends, which lost 0 bases and 3 bases, there was a span of 10 bases. The CDR3 is made up of 14 amino acids. CDR3 protein: CASSLDPYFYEQYF. The CDR3 DNA sequence: TGCGCCAGCAGCTTGGATCCCTACTTCTACGAGCAGTACTTC.

The chain is built from TRBV19 and TRBJ2-1, with D possibly TRBD2 on 7 matching bases. This CDR3 is built from 11 residues. Trimming removed 10 bases from V and 7 bases from J, with 11 bases in between. Germline CDR1 and CDR2: LNHDA and SQIVND (reference sequence). CDR3 bases: TGTGCCACCGGGGGGCCGAATGAGCAGTTCTTC. It codes for CATGGPNEQFF.

In this sample, this clone turned up a few times. This sample includes further DNA sequences coding for the same CDR3. This chain connects TRBV5-1 to TRBJ2-5; 16 bases match TRBD2. This CDR3 comprises 17 residues. From germline, CDR1 is SGHRS and CDR2 YFSETQ. V was clipped by 0 bases and J by 3 bases; unmatched bases: 2. The CDR3 DNA follows: TGCGCCAGCAGCTTGGCGGGGACTAGCGGGGGGGAAGAGACCCAGTACTTC. Amino acids: CASSLAGTSGGEETQYF.

The count of this clone is one. The V and J genes are TRBV4-2 and TRBJ1-1; D call uncertain. This CDR3 has 16 amino acids. CDR1 is LGHNA and CDR2 is YNFKEQ in the germline V gene. Trimming took 3 bases from V and 6 from J, leaving 20 bases between them. The CDR3 here is CASSQERAGSPSEAFF. CDR3 DNA sequence: TGTGCCAGCAGCCAGGAAAGGGCGGGGTCCCCTTCTGAAGCTTTCTTT.

The chain uses TRBV6-5 and TRBJ1-1; unclear D gene. The V and J ends lost 0 bases and 0 bases respectively, with 8 bases between them. Germline V lookup: CDR1 MNHEY, CDR2 SVGAGI. The CDR3 consists of 15 residues. The DNA of the CDR3 is TGTGCCAGCAGTTACTCCGCGCACCTGAACACTGAAGCTTTCTTT. Its protein product is CASSYSAHLNTEAFF.

This sequence joins TRBV7-9 and TRBJ2-1; TRBD2 matches at 12 bases. The germline CDR1 and CDR2 sequences are SEHNR and FQNEAQ (reference sequence). The CDR3 is 15 amino acids. J was trimmed by 5 bases and V by 5 bases; bases with no gene match: 4. The CDR3 DNA follows: TGTGCCAGCAGCCCCCGACTAGCGGGGGACAATGAGCAGTTCTTC. Protein sequence: CASSPRLAGDNEQFF.